This TCR beta chain emerged from a study of shared clonotypes between healthy human individuals. CDR1 SGHDN and CDR2 FVKESK come from the germline V gene. The CDR3 extends over 14 residues, inclusive of both ends. Only in-frame clones appear in the TCRdb table, and some are missing; sequencing was by immunoSEQ multiplex PCR. There are 2.5 million or so clones in the sample; over 85% occur only once, and over 0.12% lies in the top ten. For this clone: The DNA is omitted, as the CDR3 cannot be located on it reliably, and the CDR3 follows TCRdb's listing.

The sequencing sample was made of naive CD4+ T cells sorted from blood. Subset described: CD45RA+ positively selected. The chain recombines TRBV14 with TRBJ2-7; the D segment call TRBD1 is taken from the table without a DNA check. The TCR comes from a man between 18 and 29 years old in good health. Here the CDR3 reads CASSQVGKGAGFYF.